The rows below give T cell receptor beta chains drawn from one sample of a study of blood T cell repertoires in COVID-19. The repertoire was sequenced with immunoSEQ multiplex PCR; TCRdb's copy has only in-frame clones and lacks some. The sample yields nearly 350,000 clones, approximately 82% seen once. Source material: peripheral blood. Receptors originate from a young man with active or convalescent COVID-19. Each CDR3 is given with its conserved first and last residue. The D gene is left open where the match is weak. Clone size is stated in some rows and not others, as once, few, many or a class when expanded.

clone_size: .; v_call: TRBV4-2; d_call: TRBD1; j_call: TRBJ1-4; cdr3_nt: TGTGCCAGCAGCCTCGGACAGGGGACGCCTAATGAAAAACTGTTTTTT; cdr3_aa: CASSLGQGTPNEKLFF
clone_size: .; v_call: TRBV19; d_call: .; j_call: TRBJ1-3; cdr3_nt: TGTGCCAGTACCCCCCAGGATTCGAGCTCTGGAAACACCATATATTTT; cdr3_aa: CASTPQDSSSGNTIYF
clone_size: few; v_call: TRBV28; d_call: TRBD1; j_call: TRBJ1-1; cdr3_nt: TGTGCCAGCAGTTCACAGGGGTATGACGCCACTGAAGCTTTCTTT; cdr3_aa: CASSSQGYDATEAFF
clone_size: .; v_call: TRBV9; d_call: .; j_call: TRBJ2-3; cdr3_nt: TGTGCCAGCAGCGTCCTGAGCGGGTCAGATACGCAGTATTTT; cdr3_aa: CASSVLSGSDTQYF
clone_size: .; v_call: TRBV5-4; d_call: .; j_call: TRBJ2-6; cdr3_nt: TGTGCCAGCAGACAAACTGGGGCCAACGTCCTGACTTTC; cdr3_aa: CASRQTGANVLTF
clone_size: .; v_call: TRBV25-1; d_call: .; j_call: TRBJ1-3; cdr3_nt: TGTGCCAGCAGTGACCTCCGGGTCACTGGAAACACCATATATTTT; cdr3_aa: CASSDLRVTGNTIYF
clone_size: .; v_call: TRBV3-1/TRBV3-2; d_call: .; j_call: TRBJ1-1; cdr3_nt: TGTGCCAGCAGCCCCGGGGGGCGCGGGACTGAAGCTTTCTTT; cdr3_aa: CASSPGGRGTEAFF
clone_size: .; v_call: TRBV28; d_call: TRBD1; j_call: TRBJ2-5; cdr3_nt: TGTGCCAGCAGTCCGACAGGGGGAGAGACCCAGTACTTC; cdr3_aa: CASSPTGGETQYF
clone_size: .; v_call: TRBV29-1; d_call: .; j_call: TRBJ1-1; cdr3_nt: TGCAGCGCCGGAGGGAGCTCTGAAGCTTTCTTT; cdr3_aa: CSAGGSSEAFF
clone_size: .; v_call: TRBV5-1; d_call: .; j_call: TRBJ2-6; cdr3_nt: TGCGCCAGCAGCCGAGACAACTCTGGGGCCAACGTCCTGACTTTC; cdr3_aa: CASSRDNSGANVLTF
clone_size: once; v_call: TRBV30; d_call: TRBD1; j_call: TRBJ1-4; cdr3_nt: TGTGCCTGGACTCAGGGGGGAATGAGGGCTAATGAAAAACTGTTTTTT; cdr3_aa: CAWTQGGMRANEKLFF
clone_size: .; v_call: TRBV28; d_call: .; j_call: TRBJ1-5; cdr3_nt: TGTGCCAGCAGTCCTGGAGGTCACAATCAGCCCCAGCATTTT; cdr3_aa: CASSPGGHNQPQHF
clone_size: few; v_call: TRBV29-1; d_call: TRBD1; j_call: TRBJ1-5; cdr3_nt: TGCAGCGTTGAAGTCACAGGGGAGGGCAATCAGCCCCAGCATTTT; cdr3_aa: CSVEVTGEGNQPQHF
clone_size: .; v_call: TRBV7-9; d_call: TRBD2; j_call: TRBJ2-1; cdr3_nt: TGTGCCAGCAGCCTAGGACTAGCGGGGAATAGGGTCTTC; cdr3_aa: CASSLGLAGNRVF
clone_size: .; v_call: TRBV7-9; d_call: .; j_call: TRBJ2-7; cdr3_nt: TGTGCCAGCAGCCTGCGGGACCCCCCTTACTACGAGCAGTACTTC; cdr3_aa: CASSLRDPPYYEQYF
clone_size: .; v_call: TRBV27; d_call: .; j_call: TRBJ2-3; cdr3_nt: TGTGCCAGCAGTTCCTATTCCAGGAGTGGGAGGATCACAGATACGCAGTATTTT; cdr3_aa: CASSSYSRSGRITDTQYF
clone_size: .; v_call: TRBV11-3; d_call: TRBD2; j_call: TRBJ2-7; cdr3_nt: TGTGCCAGCAGCGGACCCGGGACTACCTACGAGCAGTACTTC; cdr3_aa: CASSGPGTTYEQYF
clone_size: .; v_call: TRBV7-2; d_call: TRBD1; j_call: TRBJ1-1; cdr3_nt: TGTGCCAGCAGCCCTGACAGGGTTAAAGCTTTCTTT; cdr3_aa: CASSPDRVKAFF
clone_size: .; v_call: TRBV7-2; d_call: TRBD1; j_call: TRBJ2-7; cdr3_nt: TGTGCCAGCAGCTTAGTGTCCACAGGGGCCCTCTACGAGCAGTACTTC; cdr3_aa: CASSLVSTGALYEQYF
clone_size: .; v_call: TRBV29-1; d_call: .; j_call: TRBJ1-1; cdr3_nt: TGCAGCGTCCCTCGAGCAGGGACTGAAGCTTTCTTT; cdr3_aa: CSVPRAGTEAFF
clone_size: .; v_call: TRBV7-9; d_call: TRBD1; j_call: TRBJ1-5; cdr3_nt: TGTGCCAGCAGCTCGGGACAGGGTAACCAGCCCCAGCATTTT; cdr3_aa: CASSSGQGNQPQHF
clone_size: .; v_call: TRBV29-1; d_call: TRBD1; j_call: TRBJ1-6; cdr3_nt: TGCAGCGTTGAGTGGACAGGGAAAACCTATAATTCACCCCTCCACTTT; cdr3_aa: CSVEWTGKTYNSPLHF
clone_size: .; v_call: TRBV4-1; d_call: TRBD2; j_call: TRBJ2-5; cdr3_nt: TGCGCCAGCAGCCAAGAGGAATTAGCGGGAGCCCGGGAGACCCAGTACTTC; cdr3_aa: CASSQEELAGARETQYF
clone_size: .; v_call: TRBV11-2; d_call: TRBD1; j_call: TRBJ2-5; cdr3_nt: TGTGCCAGCAGCTTCACCTGGGGACAGGAGACCCAGTACTTC; cdr3_aa: CASSFTWGQETQYF
clone_size: once; v_call: TRBV7-8; d_call: TRBD1; j_call: TRBJ1-1; cdr3_nt: TGTGCCAGCAGCATCCGACAGGGTAGTATGATCGCTGAAGCTTTCTTT; cdr3_aa: CASSIRQGSMIAEAFF
clone_size: .; v_call: TRBV10-2; d_call: TRBD2; j_call: TRBJ2-2; cdr3_nt: TGCGCCAGCAGGGGACTAGCGGGAGGGCTGACCGGGGAGCTGTTTTTT; cdr3_aa: CASRGLAGGLTGELFF
clone_size: .; v_call: TRBV11-3; d_call: .; j_call: TRBJ2-1; cdr3_nt: TGTGCCAGCAGCATTAGTGAAAATGAGCAGTTCTTC; cdr3_aa: CASSISENEQFF